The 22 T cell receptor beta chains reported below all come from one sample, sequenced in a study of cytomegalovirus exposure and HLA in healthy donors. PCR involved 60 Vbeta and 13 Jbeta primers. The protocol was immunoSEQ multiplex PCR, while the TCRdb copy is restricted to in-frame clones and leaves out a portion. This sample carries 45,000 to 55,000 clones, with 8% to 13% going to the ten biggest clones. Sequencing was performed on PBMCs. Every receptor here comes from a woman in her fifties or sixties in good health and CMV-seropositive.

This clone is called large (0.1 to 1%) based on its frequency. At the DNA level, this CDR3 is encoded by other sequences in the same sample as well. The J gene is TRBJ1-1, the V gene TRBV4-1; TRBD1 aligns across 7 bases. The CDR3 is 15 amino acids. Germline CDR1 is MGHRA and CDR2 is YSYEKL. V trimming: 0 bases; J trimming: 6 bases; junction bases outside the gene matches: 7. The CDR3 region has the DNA TGCGCCAGCAGCCAAGATGGAACAGGGGTCTCTGAAGCTTTCTTT. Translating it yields CASSQDGTGVSEAFF.

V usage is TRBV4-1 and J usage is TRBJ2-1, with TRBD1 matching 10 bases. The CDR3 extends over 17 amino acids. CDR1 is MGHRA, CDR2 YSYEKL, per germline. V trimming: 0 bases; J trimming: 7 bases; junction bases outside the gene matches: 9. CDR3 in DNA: TGCGCCAGCAGCCAAGATCCGGCGACAGGGGGCCGGAATGAGCAGTTCTTC. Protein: CASSQDPATGGRNEQFF.

CDR3 nucleotides: TGTGCCAGCAGTAAACAGGGGGCGTTCCTCCGGGGGGAGCAGTTCTTC. Its translation: CASSKQGAFLRGEQFF. The chain has TRBV6-4 and TRBJ2-1; TRBD1 agrees at 9 bases. The CDR3 is 16 amino acids. Germline V CDR1 and CDR2: MRHNA, SNTAGT. J gave up 10 bases and V 5 bases, and 15 bases lay outside the gene matches.

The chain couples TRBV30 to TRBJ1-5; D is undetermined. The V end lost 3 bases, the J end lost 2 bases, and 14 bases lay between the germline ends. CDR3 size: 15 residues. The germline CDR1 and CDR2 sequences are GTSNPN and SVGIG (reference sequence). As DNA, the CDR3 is TGTGCCTGGAGCAAGACACTTCTGGGCAATCAGCCCCAGCATTTT. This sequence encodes CAWSKTLLGNQPQHF.

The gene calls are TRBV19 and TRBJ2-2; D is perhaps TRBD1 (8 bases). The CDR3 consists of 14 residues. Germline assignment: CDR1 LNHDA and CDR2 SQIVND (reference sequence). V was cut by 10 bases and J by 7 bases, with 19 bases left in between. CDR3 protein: CATYRGGLGGELFF. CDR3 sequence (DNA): TGTGCCACCTACAGGGGGGGGCTAGGCGGGGAGCTGTTTTTT. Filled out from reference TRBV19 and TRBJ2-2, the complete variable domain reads DGGITQSPKYLFRKEGQNVTLSCEQNLNHDAMYWYRQDPGQGLRLIYYSQIVNDFQKGDIAEGYSVSREKKESFPLTVTSAQKNPTAFYLCATYRGGLGGELFFGEGSRLTVL.

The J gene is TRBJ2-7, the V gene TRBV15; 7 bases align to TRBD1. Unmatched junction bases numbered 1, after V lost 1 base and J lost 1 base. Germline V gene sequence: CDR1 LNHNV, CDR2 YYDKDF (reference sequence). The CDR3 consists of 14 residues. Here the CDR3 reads CATSRGDRSYEQYF. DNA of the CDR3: TGTGCCACCAGCAGAGGGGACAGATCCTACGAGCAGTACTTC.

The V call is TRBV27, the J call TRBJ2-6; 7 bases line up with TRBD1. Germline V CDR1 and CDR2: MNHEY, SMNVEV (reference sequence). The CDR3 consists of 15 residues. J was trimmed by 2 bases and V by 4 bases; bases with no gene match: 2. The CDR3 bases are TGTGCCAGCAGTTCAACAGGGGCTGGGGCCAACGTCCTGACTTTC. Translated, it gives CASSSTGAGANVLTF.

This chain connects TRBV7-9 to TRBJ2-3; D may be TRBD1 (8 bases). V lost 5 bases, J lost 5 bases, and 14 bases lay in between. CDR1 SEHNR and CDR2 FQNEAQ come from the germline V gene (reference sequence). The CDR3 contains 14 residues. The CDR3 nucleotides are TGTGCCAGCAGCACAGGGGGGGGCAAAGATACGCAGTATTTT. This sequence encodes CASSTGGGKDTQYF.

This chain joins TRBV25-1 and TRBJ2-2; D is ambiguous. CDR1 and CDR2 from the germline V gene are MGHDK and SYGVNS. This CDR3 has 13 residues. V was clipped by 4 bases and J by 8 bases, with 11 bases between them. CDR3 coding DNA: TGTGCCAGCAGTGGAAGACAAGCTGGGGAGCTGTTTTTT. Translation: CASSGRQAGELFF.

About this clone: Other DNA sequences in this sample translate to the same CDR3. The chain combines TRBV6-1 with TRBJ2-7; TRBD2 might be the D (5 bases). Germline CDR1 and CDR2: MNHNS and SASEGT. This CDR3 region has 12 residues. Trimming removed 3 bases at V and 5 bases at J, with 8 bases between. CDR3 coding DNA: TGTGCCAGCAGTGAGACGAGGGACGAGCAGTACTTC. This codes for CASSETRDEQYF.

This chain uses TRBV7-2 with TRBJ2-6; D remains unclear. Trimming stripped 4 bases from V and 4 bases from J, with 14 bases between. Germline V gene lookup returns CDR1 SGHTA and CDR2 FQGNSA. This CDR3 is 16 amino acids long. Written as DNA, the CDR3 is TGTGCCAGCAGCTCGACTGCCTCCTCGGGGGCCAACGTCCTGACTTTC. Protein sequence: CASSSTASSGANVLTF.

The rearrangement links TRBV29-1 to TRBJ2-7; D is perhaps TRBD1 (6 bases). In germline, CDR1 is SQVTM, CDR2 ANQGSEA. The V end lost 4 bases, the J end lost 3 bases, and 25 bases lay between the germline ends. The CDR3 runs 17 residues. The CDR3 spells CSVGLTRATGFLYEQYF. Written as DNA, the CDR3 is TGCAGCGTTGGTCTAACGCGGGCAACAGGGTTTCTCTACGAGCAGTACTTC.

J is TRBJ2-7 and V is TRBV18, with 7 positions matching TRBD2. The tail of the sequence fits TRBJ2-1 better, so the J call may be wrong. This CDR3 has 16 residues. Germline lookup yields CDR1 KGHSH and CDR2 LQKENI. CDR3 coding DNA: TGTGCCAGCTCACCTCTGCCCGGGGGGAGTGAGGATGAGCAGTTCTTC. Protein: CASSPLPGGSEDEQFF.

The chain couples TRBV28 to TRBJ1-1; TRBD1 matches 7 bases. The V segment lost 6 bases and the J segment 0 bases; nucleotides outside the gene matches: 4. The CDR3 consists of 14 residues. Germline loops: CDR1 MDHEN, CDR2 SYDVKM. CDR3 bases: TGTGCCAGCAGGAGGGACAGCATGAACACTGAAGCTTTCTTT. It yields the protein CASRRDSMNTEAFF.

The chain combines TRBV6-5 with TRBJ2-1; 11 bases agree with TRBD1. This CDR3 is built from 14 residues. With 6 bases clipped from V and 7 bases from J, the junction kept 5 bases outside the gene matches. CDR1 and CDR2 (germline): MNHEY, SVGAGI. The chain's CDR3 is CASRSDRGQNEQFF. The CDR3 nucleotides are TGTGCCAGCAGATCGGACAGGGGGCAGAATGAGCAGTTCTTC.

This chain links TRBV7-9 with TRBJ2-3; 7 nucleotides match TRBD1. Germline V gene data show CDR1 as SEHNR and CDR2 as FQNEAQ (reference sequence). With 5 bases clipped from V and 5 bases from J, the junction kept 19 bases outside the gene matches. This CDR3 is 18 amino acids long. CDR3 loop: CASSLDRTEVSRLDTQYF. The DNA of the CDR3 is TGTGCCAGCAGCCTGGACAGGACAGAGGTTTCGAGATTAGATACGCAGTATTTT.

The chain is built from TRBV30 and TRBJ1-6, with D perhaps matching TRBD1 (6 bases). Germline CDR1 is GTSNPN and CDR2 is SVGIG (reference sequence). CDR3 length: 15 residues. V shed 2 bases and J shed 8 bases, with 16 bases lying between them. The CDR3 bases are TGTGCCTGGAGTCCTCCCGGGACAAGATATTCACCCCTCCACTTT. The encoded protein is CAWSPPGTRYSPLHF.

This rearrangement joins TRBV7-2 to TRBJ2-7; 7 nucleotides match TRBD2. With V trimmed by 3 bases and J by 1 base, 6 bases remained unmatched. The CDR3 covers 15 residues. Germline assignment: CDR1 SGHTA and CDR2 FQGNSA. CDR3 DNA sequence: TGTGCCAGCAGCTTGAGCGGGGTGGTATCCTACGAGCAGTACTTC. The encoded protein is CASSLSGVVSYEQYF.

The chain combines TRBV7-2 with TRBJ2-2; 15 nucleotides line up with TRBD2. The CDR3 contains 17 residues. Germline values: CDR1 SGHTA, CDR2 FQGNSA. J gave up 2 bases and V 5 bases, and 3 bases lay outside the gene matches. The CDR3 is CASSRTSGGANTGELFF. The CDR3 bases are TGTGCCAGCAGCCGGACTAGCGGGGGGGCCAACACCGGGGAGCTGTTTTTT. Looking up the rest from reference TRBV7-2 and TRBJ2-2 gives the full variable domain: GAGVSQSPSNKVTEKGKDVELRCDPISGHTALYWYRQSLGQGLEFLIYFQGNSAPDKSGLPSDRFSAERTGGSVSTLTIQRTQQEDSAVYLCASSRTSGGANTGELFFGEGSRLTVL.

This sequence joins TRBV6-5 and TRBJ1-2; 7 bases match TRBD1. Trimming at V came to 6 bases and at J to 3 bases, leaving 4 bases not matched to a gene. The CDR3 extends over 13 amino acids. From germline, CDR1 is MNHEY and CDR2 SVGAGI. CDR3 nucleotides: TGTGCCAGCAGCGCGGGACAGTACTATGGCTACACCTTC. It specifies CASSAGQYYGYTF.

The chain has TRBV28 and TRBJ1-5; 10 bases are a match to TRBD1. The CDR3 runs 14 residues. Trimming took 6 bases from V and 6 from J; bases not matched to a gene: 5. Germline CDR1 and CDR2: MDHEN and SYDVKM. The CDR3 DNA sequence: TGTGCCAGCAGCCCGGGACAGGGGTTTCAGCCCCAGCATTTT. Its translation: CASSPGQGFQPQHF.

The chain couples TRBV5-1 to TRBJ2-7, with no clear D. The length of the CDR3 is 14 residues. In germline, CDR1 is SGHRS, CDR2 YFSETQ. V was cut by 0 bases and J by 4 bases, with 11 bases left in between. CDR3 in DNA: TGCGCCAGCAGCTTGGCAGGCCCTCCGTACGAGCAGTACTTC. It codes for CASSLAGPPYEQYF.